This TCR beta chain comes out of a study of immune heterogeneity within non-small cell lung tumors. Whole-study findings and limits: A moderate but significant correlation was found, linking local T-cell clonality with local tumor mutational burden (R roughly 0.35). Tumor sites in a patient shared identical dominant CDR3 beta clonotypes and also carried site-unique high-frequency clones.

The starting template was genomic DNA from bulk tumor, 600 ng per sample. Taken during surgery, several biopsies per primary tumor were spaced as far apart as possible within the tumor mass. Patients had untreated, newly diagnosed non-small cell lung cancer and underwent curative surgery. TCR beta CDR3 was amplified by multiplex PCR using 32 V and 13 J primers. TCRdb re-called the multiplex PCR reads with MiXCR, one entry per CDR3 protein. This sample yields around 2,000 distinct CDR3 sequences, of which 20% to 30% are seen a single time; 8.3% belongs to the top ten. CDR3 length equals 14 residues. Germline-derived CDR1 and CDR2 are KGHSH and LQKENI. This clonotype showed up just a few times. The target antigen is unknown. Relative to the germline gene, one junction end is altered; a read error may explain this.

This TCR derives from a woman between 55 and 75 years old with non-small cell lung cancer. Sequenced sample: lung tumor tissue. This chain joins TRBV18 and TRBJ2-5, with a possible D match to TRBD1 (5 bases). The CDR3 region has the DNA TGTGTCAGCTCACCACGGACAACGCAAGAGACCCAGTACTTC. This gives the protein CVSSPRTTQETQYF.